This section outlines one T cell receptor (beta chain) sequence together with its context. The junction shows a germline mismatch at one end, possibly a read error. Regarding treatment: 15 to 20 received Ad26.COV2.S at low or high dose, single or two shots; about 5 received placebo; per-sample allocation not given. The investigators took samples on day 63 after the first vaccine or placebo injection. CDR1 and CDR2 from the germline V gene are SGHVS and FQNEAQ. The CDR3 is made up of 15 amino acids. The sample comes from a study of Ad26.COV2.S vaccination and SARS-CoV-2 variants. Repertoires were generated with immunoSEQ multiplex PCR, while TCRdb's copy carries only in-frame clones and drops some. The table lists approximately 460,000 clones, 80% to 90% of them singletons, with approximately 1.7% in the top ten.

This rearrangement joins TRBV7-8 to TRBJ2-5, with a possible D match to TRBD2 (6 bases). The receptor was isolated from a person aged 18-65 years who received the Ad26.COV2.S COVID-19 vaccine or a placebo. The source material was peripheral blood, sampled in a trial of Ad26.COV2.S vaccine versus placebo. The CDR3 protein is CASSLPFGGQGTQYF. The CDR3 nucleotides read TGTGCCAGCAGCTTACCCTTCGGGGGTCAAGGGACCCAGTACTTC.